This TCR beta chain was documented in a study of blood T cell repertoires in COVID-19. About the research overall: Whether acute or convalescent, the COVID-19 samples came from the United States, Italy and Spain. Nucleic acid was either cDNA or gDNA, and it came from T cells, B-cell-depleted T cells, or PBMCs.

Per the study methods: Amplified reference gene primers provided the basis for estimating nucleated cell counts. Assay: immunoSEQ multiplex PCR; the TCRdb copy retains only in-frame clones and omits some. The V and J calls and clone size were taken over from that table, and D and trimming were inferred from the DNA. The table lists around 120,000 clones, approximately 88% of them singletons. The CDR3 spans 14 residues. Deletions cut 0 bases from V and 3 bases from J, with 6 bases between. Germline CDR1 MNHEY, CDR2 SVGEGT. Sequenced: peripheral blood. This TCR derives from a man aged 45-65 years with acute or convalescent COVID-19. The rearrangement joins TRBV6-2 or TRBV6-3 to TRBJ1-5; D is unclear. CDR3 residues: CASSYSPDNQPQHF. DNA for the CDR3: TGTGCCAGCAGTTACTCGCCAGACAATCAGCCCCAGCATTTT.